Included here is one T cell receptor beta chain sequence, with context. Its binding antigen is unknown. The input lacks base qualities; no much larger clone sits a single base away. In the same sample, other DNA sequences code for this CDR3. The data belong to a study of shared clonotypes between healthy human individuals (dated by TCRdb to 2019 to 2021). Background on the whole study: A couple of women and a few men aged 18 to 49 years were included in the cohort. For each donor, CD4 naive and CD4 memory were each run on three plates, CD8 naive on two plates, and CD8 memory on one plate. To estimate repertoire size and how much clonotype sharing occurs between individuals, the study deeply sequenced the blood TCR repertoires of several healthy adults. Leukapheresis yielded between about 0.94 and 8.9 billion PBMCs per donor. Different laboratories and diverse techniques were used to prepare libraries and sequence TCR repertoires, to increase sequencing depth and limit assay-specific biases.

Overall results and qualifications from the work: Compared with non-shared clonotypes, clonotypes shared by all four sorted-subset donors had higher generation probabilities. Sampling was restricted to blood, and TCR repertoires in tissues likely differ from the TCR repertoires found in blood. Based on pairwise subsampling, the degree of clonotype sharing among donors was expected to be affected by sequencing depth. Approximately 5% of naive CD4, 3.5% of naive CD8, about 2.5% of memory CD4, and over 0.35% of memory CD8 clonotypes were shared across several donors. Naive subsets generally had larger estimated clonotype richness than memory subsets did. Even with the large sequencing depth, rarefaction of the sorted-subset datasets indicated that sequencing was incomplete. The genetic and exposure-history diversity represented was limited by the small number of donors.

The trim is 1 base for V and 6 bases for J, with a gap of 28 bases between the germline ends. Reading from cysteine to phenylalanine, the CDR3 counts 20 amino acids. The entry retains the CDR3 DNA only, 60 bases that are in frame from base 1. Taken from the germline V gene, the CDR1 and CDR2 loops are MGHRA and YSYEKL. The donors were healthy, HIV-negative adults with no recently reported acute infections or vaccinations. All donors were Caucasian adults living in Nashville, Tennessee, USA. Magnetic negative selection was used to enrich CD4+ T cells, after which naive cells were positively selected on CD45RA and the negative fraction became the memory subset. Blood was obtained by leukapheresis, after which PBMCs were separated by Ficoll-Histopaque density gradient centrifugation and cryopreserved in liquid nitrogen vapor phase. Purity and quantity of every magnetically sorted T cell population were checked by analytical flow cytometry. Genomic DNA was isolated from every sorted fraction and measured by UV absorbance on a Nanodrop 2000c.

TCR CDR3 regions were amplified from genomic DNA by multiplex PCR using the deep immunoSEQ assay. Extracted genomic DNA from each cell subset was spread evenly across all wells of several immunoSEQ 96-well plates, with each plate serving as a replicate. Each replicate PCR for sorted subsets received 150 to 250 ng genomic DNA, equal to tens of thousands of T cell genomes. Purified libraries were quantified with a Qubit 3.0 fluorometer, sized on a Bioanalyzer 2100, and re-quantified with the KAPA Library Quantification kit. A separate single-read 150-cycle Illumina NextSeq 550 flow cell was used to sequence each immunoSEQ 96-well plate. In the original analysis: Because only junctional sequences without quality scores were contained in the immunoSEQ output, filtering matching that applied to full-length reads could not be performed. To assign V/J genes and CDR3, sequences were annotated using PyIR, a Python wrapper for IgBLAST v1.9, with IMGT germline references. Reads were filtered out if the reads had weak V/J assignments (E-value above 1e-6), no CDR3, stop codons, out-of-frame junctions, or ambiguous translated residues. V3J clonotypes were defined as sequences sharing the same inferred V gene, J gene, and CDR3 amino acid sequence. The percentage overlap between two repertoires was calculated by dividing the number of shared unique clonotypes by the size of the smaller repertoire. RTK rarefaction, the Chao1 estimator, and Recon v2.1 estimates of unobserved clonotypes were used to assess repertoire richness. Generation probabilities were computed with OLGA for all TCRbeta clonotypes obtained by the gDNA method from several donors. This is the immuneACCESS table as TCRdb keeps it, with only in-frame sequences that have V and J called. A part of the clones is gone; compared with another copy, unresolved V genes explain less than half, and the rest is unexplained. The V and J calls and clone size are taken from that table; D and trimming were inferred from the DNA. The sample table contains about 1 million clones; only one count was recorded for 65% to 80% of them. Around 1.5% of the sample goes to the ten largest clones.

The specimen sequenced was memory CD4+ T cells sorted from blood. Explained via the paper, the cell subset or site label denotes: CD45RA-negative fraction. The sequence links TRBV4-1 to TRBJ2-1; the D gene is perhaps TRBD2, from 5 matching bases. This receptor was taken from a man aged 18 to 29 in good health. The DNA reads TGCGCCAGCAGCCAAGGACTAAATTCTTTAGGCGGCCTAAAGGGCAATGAGCAGTTCTTC. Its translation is CASSQGLNSLGGLKGNEQFF.